This TCR beta chain was sequenced for a study of blood T cell repertoires in COVID-19. Overall study: COVID-19 samples, acute and convalescent, were from the United States, Italy and Spain. The analysed material was cDNA or gDNA that came from T cells, B-cell-depleted T cells, or PBMCs.

Germline CDR1 LNHDA, CDR2 SQIVND (reference sequence). This CDR3 comprises 12 residues. Trimming took 4 bases from V and 6 from J, leaving 7 bases between them. Assay: immunoSEQ multiplex PCR; the TCRdb copy retains only in-frame clones and omits some. The table has over 200,000 clones, approximately 81% seen once. The receptor was derived from a woman older than 75 with active or convalescent COVID-19. The sequencing sample was made of peripheral blood. The chain is built from TRBV19 and TRBJ2-1; D unclear. The CDR3 loop is CASSTSGNEQFF. The CDR3 DNA sequence: TGTGCCAGTAGTACATCCGGCAATGAGCAGTTCTTC.